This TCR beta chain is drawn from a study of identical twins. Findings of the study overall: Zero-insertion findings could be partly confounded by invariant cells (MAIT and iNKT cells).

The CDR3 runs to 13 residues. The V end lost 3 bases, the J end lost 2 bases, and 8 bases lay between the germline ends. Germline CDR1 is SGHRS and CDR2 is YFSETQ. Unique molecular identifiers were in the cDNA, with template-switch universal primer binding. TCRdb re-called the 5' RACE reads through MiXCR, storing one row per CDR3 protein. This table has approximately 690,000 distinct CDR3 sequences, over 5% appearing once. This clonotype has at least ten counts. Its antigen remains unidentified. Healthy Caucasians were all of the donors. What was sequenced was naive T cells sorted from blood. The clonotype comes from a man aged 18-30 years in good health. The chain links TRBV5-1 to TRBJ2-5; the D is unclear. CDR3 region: CASSSRLQETQYF. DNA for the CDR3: TGCGCCAGCAGCTCCAGGTTACAAGAGACCCAGTACTTC.